This T cell receptor (beta chain) derives from a study of T cell repertoires in cytomegalovirus infection. TCRdb analysed the reads with MiXCR anew, one entry per CDR3 protein. The sample records some 180,000 distinct CDR3 sequences, roughly 9% being singletons. The CDR3 runs to 16 residues. The germline V gene has CDR1 MNHEY and CDR2 SVGEGT. The germline V and J ends were trimmed by 7 bases and 0 bases, with 19 bases remaining between them. This clonotype was seen at least ten times. The origin of this receptor is a human donor in good health (CMV status not recorded). Some clones in this sample may be carry-over from other donors' samples. Sequenced sample: PBMCs. The V and J genes are TRBV6-2 or TRBV6-3 and TRBJ2-7, with D perhaps matching TRBD2 (6 bases). Here the CDR3 reads CASISTEGTNSYEQYF. The CDR3 DNA reads as TGTGCCAGCATCTCTACGGAGGGAACAAACTCCTACGAGCAGTACTTC.